Presented here are 17 T cell receptor beta chains from one specimen sequenced in a study of T cell responses to AZD1222 COVID-19 vaccine. The assay was immunoSEQ multiplex PCR, and TCRdb's table has in-frame clones only and misses some. The sample records roughly 150,000 clones, over 70% being singletons. The sample in question was peripheral blood, obtained 28 days after the second AZD1222 dose. The receptors derive from an adult who received the AZD1222 COVID-19 vaccine.

The chain links TRBV5-8 to TRBJ2-7, with TRBD1 matching 9 bases. CDR3 length: 14 residues. The ends lost 2 bases at V and 7 bases at J; junction bases unmatched: 7. CDR1 is SGHTS and CDR2 is YDEGEE in the germline V gene. CDR3 bases: TGTGCCAGCAGCTTACGTCCCGGGACAGGGGAGCAGTACTTC. Protein product: CASSLRPGTGEQYF.

This chain links TRBV6-2 or TRBV6-3 with TRBJ1-1; D may be TRBD1 (5 bases). The germline V and J ends were trimmed by 2 bases and 5 bases, with 12 bases remaining between them. In germline, CDR1 is MNHEY, CDR2 SVGEGT. The CDR3 is 14 amino acids. CDR3 amino acids: CASSYVWGGTEAFF. Here the CDR3 DNA reads TGTGCCAGCAGTTACGTGTGGGGGGGTACTGAAGCTTTCTTT.

The CDR3 DNA reads as TGTGCCAGCACCCAAGGGCCCAAAAACATTCAGTACTTC. Translated, it gives CASTQGPKNIQYF. This chain connects TRBV6-6 to TRBJ2-4; no clear D gene. V lost 7 bases and J lost 2, with 9 bases in between. The length of the CDR3 is 13 residues. Germline V gene sequence: CDR1 MNHNY, CDR2 SVGAGI (reference sequence).

The genes are TRBV5-1 and TRBJ1-2; D unclear. V was trimmed by 2 bases and J by 6 bases, leaving 8 bases between them. Germline CDR1 reads SGHRS; CDR2 reads YFSETQ. This CDR3 region has 12 residues. CDR3 sequence: CASSFGGDGYTF. DNA for the CDR3: TGCGCCAGCAGCTTTGGAGGTGATGGCTACACCTTC.

V is TRBV7-3 and J is TRBJ1-1; no reliable D call. Per germline, CDR1 SGHTA and CDR2 FQGTGA. This CDR3 is built from 13 residues. Trimming stripped 1 base from V and 3 bases from J, with 6 bases between. The chain's CDR3 is CASSLMQDTEAFF. The CDR3 DNA follows: TGTGCCAGCAGCTTAATGCAGGACACTGAAGCTTTCTTT.

The genes are TRBV19 and TRBJ1-3; 8 bases align to TRBD1. V trimming: 5 bases; J trimming: 0 bases; junction bases outside the gene matches: 6. Germline CDR1 and CDR2: LNHDA and SQIVND (reference sequence). CDR3 length: 16 amino acids. CDR3 nucleotide sequence: TGTGCCAGTAGTTCGGGACAGGCGAGCTCTGGAAACACCATATATTTT. This encodes CASSSGQASSGNTIYF.

This clone has a single count. The rearrangement uses TRBV5-4 and TRBJ2-3; D remains unclear. From germline, CDR1 is SGHNT and CDR2 YYREEE (reference sequence). The germline V and J ends were trimmed by 0 bases and 4 bases, with 3 bases remaining between them. There are 12 residues in the CDR3. The CDR3 DNA reads as TGTGCCAGCAGCTTGGTGTCAGATACGCAGTATTTT. The encoded protein is CASSLVSDTQYF.

CDR3 sequence: CATGGQLNQPQHF. The CDR3 coding sequence is TGTGCCACCGGCGGACAGCTCAATCAGCCCCAGCATTTT. The chain is built from TRBV24-1 and TRBJ1-5; tentative D call: TRBD1 (6 bases). CDR3 length: 13 amino acids. V gave up 9 bases and J gave up 3 bases, with 11 bases separating them. Germline assignment: CDR1 KGHDR and CDR2 SFDVKD.

The chain employs TRBV6-1 and TRBJ1-6; TRBD1 might be the D (6 bases). Trimming cost V 3 bases and J 3 bases, with 9 bases left between them. The CDR3 is made up of 15 amino acids. The germline V gene encodes CDR1 MNHNS and CDR2 SASEGT. The CDR3 loop is CASSDTGFYNSPLHF. The DNA of the CDR3 is TGTGCCAGCAGTGATACAGGGTTCTATAATTCACCCCTCCACTTT.

This chain uses TRBV6-5 with TRBJ1-4, with a tentative D call TRBD1 (6 bases). CDR1 is MNHEY and CDR2 is SVGAGI in the germline V gene. CDR3 length: 14 residues. Trimming left V 5 bases short and J 8 bases short, with 15 bases between. The CDR3 region has the DNA TGTGCCAGCAGTCTTGGGGGGCTGGGAGAAAAACTGTTTTTT. Its protein is CASSLGGLGEKLFF.

The J gene is TRBJ2-7, the V gene TRBV10-3; D not resolved. The CDR3 loop spans 13 amino acids. Germline V lookup: CDR1 ENHRY, CDR2 SYGVKD. Trimming stripped 1 base from V and 5 bases from J, with 9 bases between. The CDR3 region is CAISEYRLDEQYF. In DNA form, the CDR3 reads TGTGCCATCAGTGAGTATCGACTCGACGAGCAGTACTTC.

The chain recombines TRBV9 with TRBJ1-6; a weak D match, TRBD1 (5 bases). Between the trimmed V and J ends, which lost 3 bases and 7 bases, there was a span of 8 bases. The CDR3 is 13 residues long. Germline CDR1 is SGDLS and CDR2 is YYNGEE. CDR3 region: CASSGGENSPLHF. DNA for the CDR3: TGTGCCAGCAGCGGGGGGGAGAATTCACCCCTCCACTTT.

This rearrangement joins TRBV7-8 to TRBJ1-3, with 7 bases fitting TRBD1. The CDR3 has 16 residues. The V gene's germline CDR1 is SGHVS and CDR2 FQNEAQ. Trimming cost V 5 bases and J 10 bases; bases outside gene matches: 17. Written as DNA, the CDR3 is TGTGCCAGCAGCCAATCTTCCGGGACAGCGGGTCGTACCATATATTTT. Translation: CASSQSSGTAGRTIYF.

This sequence joins TRBV29-1 and TRBJ2-7; 9 bases agree with TRBD2. Germline CDR1 reads SQVTM; CDR2 reads ANQGSEA. This CDR3 has 12 residues. V shed 5 bases and J 3 bases; nucleotides not matched to a gene: 2. Here the CDR3 DNA reads TGCAGCGTTCGTAGCGGGAGCTACGAGCAGTACTTC. As protein: CSVRSGSYEQYF.

In DNA, the CDR3 is TGTGCCAGCAGCCAAGAGATGGAGCGAACACCCCTATTTACCGGGGAGCTGTTTTTT. It yields the protein CASSQEMERTPLFTGELFF. The rearrangement uses TRBV4-2 and TRBJ2-2; D call uncertain. V was shortened by 0 bases and J by 5 bases, with 22 bases between the two germline ends. This CDR3 region has 19 residues. The germline V gene encodes CDR1 LGHNA and CDR2 YNFKEQ.

This clone was counted a single time. The gene calls are TRBV6-5 and TRBJ2-3, with 10 bases lining up with TRBD1. The CDR3 covers 14 residues. With V trimmed by 4 bases and J by 6 bases, 4 bases remained unmatched. Germline values: CDR1 MNHEY, CDR2 SVGAGI. CDR3 protein: CASSSGQGSDTQYF. CDR3 bases: TGTGCCAGCAGTTCGGGACAGGGGTCGGATACGCAGTATTTT.

The chain combines TRBV19 with TRBJ1-5; 7 positions agree with TRBD1. The trim removed 2 bases at V and 12 bases at J, leaving 7 bases unmatched. CDR1 and CDR2 from the germline V gene are LNHDA and SQIVND (reference sequence). The CDR3 loop spans 13 amino acids. The CDR3 DNA sequence: TGTGCCAGTAGTATAATCCCAGGGGGACTCCAGCATTTT. This translates into CASSIIPGGLQHF.